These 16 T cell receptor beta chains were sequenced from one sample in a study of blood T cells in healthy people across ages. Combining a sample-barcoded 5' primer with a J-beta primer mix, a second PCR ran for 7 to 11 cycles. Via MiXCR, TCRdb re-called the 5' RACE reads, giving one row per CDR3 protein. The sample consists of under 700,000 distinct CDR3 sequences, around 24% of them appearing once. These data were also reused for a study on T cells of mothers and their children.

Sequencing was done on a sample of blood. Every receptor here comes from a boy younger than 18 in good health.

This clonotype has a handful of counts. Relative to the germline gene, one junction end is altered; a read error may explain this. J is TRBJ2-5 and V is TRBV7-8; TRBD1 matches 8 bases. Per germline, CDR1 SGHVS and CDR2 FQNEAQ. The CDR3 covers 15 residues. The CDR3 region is CASSLAGQEEESQYF. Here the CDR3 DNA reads TGTGCCAGCAGCTTAGCGGGACAGGAGGAAGAGTCCCAGTACTTC. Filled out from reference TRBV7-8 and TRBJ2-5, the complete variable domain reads GAGVSQSPRYKVAKRGQDVALRCDPISGHVSLFWYQQALGQGPEFLTYFQNEAQLDKSGLPSDRFFAERPEGSVSTLKIQRTQQEDSAVYLCASSLAGQEEESQYFGPGTRLLVL.

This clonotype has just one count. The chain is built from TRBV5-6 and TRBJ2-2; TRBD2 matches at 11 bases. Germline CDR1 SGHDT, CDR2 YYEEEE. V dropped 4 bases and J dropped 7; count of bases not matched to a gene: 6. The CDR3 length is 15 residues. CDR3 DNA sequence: TGTGCCAGCAGCGGATTAGCGGGGGGGCTCGGGGAGCTGTTTTTT. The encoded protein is CASSGLAGGLGELFF. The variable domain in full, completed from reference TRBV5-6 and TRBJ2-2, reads DAGVTQSPTHLIKTRGQQVTLRCSPKSGHDTVSWYQQALGQGPQFIFQYYEEEERQRGNFPDRFSGHQFPNYSSELNVNALLLGDSALYLCASSGLAGGLGELFFGEGSRLTVL.

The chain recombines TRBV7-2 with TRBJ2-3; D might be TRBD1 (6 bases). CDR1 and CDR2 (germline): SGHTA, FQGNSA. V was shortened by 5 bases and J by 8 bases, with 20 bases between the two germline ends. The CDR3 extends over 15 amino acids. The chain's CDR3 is CASSPQGRKQGTQYF. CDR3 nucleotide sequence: TGTGCCAGCAGCCCACAGGGCAGGAAGCAAGGTACGCAGTATTTT.

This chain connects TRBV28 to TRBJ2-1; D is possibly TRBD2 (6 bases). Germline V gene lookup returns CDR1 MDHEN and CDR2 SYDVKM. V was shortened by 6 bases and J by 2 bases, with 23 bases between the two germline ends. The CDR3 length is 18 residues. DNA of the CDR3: TGTGCCAGCAGCGTGGGACTCAGCGGGCGCTGGACCTACAATGAGCAGTTCTTC. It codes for CASSVGLSGRWTYNEQFF. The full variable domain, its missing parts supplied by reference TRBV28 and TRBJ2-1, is DVKVTQSSRYLVKRTGEKVFLECVQDMDHENMFWYRQDPGLGLRLIYFSYDVKMKEKGDIPEGYSVSREKKERFSLILESASTNQTSMYLCASSVGLSGRWTYNEQFFGPGTRLTVL.

The CDR3: CSARSVPHEQYF. The CDR3 DNA reads TGCAGTGCCAGAAGCGTCCCCCACGAGCAGTACTTC. This chain links TRBV20-1 with TRBJ2-7; D is undetermined. V lost 6 bases and J lost 5, with 14 bases in between. CDR3 length: 12 amino acids. CDR1 DFQATT and CDR2 SNEGSKA come from the germline V gene (reference sequence).

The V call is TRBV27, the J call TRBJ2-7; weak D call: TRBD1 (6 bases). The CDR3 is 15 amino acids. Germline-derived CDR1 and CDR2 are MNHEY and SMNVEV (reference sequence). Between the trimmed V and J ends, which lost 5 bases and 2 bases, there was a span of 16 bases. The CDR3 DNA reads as TGTGCCAGCAGTCAACAGGGACCACGGCCCTACGAGCAGTACTTC. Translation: CASSQQGPRPYEQYF.

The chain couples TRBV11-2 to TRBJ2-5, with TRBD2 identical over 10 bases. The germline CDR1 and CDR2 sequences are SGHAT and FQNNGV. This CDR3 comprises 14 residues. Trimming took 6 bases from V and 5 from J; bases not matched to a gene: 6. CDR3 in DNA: TGTGCCAGCAGGAAGCGGGGGGGCCAGGAGACCCAGTACTTC. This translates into CASRKRGGQETQYF.

The CDR3 coding sequence is TGTGCCAGCAGTTTACTCAATGGCTACACCTTC. Translated: CASSLLNGYTF. The chain carries TRBV28 and TRBJ1-2, with D unclear. The CDR3 totals 11 residues. Looked up from germline, CDR1 is MDHEN and CDR2 is SYDVKM. Trimming left V 2 bases short and J 6 bases short, with 4 bases between.

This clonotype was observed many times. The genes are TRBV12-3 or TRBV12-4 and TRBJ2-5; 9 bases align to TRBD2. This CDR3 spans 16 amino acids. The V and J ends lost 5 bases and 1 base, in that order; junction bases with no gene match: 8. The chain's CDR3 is CASSPLAGVVQETQYF. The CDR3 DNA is TGTGCCAGCAGTCCCTTAGCGGGAGTTGTCCAAGAGACCCAGTACTTC.

CDR3 in DNA: TGCGCCAGCAGCCAAGATTACAGGGGGTCTTCCTCCTATGGCTACACCTTC. Amino acids: CASSQDYRGSSSYGYTF. The genes are TRBV4-3 and TRBJ1-2, with TRBD1 matching 8 bases. V dropped 0 bases and J dropped 4; count of bases not matched to a gene: 10. Germline V gives CDR1 LGHNA, CDR2 YSLEER. The CDR3 is made up of 17 amino acids.

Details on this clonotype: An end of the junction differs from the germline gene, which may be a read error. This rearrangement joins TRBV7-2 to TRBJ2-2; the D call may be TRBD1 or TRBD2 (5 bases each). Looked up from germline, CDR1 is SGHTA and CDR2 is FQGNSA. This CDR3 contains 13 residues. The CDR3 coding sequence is TGTGCCAGCAGCCGAGGGACCACCAGGGAGCTGTTTTTT. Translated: CASSRGTTRELFF.

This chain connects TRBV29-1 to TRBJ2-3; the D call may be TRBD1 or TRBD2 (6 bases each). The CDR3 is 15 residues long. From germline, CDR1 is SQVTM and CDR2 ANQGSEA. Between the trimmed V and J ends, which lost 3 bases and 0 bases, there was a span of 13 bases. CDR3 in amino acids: CSVEASGASTDTQYF. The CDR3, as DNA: TGCAGCGTTGAGGCGTCGGGGGCTAGCACAGATACGCAGTATTTT.

DNA for the CDR3: TGCGCCAGCAGCCAAGAAATCGGAAACACCGGGGAGCTGTTTTTT. Residues: CASSQEIGNTGELFF. The chain joins TRBV4-3 to TRBJ2-2; D unresolved. Trimming removed 0 bases from V and 2 bases from J, with 7 bases in between. CDR1 is LGHNA and CDR2 is YSLEER in the germline V gene. The CDR3 totals 15 residues.

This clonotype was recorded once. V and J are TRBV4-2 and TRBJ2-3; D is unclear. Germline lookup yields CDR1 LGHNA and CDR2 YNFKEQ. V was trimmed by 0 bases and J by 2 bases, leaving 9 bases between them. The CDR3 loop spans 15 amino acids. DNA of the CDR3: TGTGCCAGCAGCCAAGAATCGGGCAACACAGATACGCAGTATTTT. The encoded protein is CASSQESGNTDTQYF.

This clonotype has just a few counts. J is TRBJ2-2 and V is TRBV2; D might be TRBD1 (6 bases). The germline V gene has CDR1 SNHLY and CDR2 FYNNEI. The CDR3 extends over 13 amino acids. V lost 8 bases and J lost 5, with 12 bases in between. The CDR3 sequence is CASGSRGTGELFF. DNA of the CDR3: TGTGCCAGCGGGTCGAGGGGGACCGGGGAGCTGTTTTTT.

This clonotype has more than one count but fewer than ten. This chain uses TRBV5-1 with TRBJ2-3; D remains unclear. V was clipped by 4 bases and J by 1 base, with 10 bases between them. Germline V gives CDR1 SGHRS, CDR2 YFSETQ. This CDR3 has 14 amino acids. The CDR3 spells CASSPREGTDTQYF. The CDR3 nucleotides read TGCGCCAGCAGCCCTCGAGAGGGCACAGATACGCAGTATTTT.